This T cell receptor (beta chain) was retrieved from a study of cytomegalovirus exposure and HLA in healthy donors. Between the trimmed V and J ends, which lost 2 bases and 12 bases, there was a span of 16 bases. The germline V gene encodes CDR1 MNHEY and CDR2 SMNVEV (reference sequence). This CDR3 region has 13 residues. This clone was counted a single time. A multiplex PCR was run with 60 Vbeta primers and 13 Jbeta primers. Profiled with immunoSEQ multiplex PCR; TCRdb holds only in-frame clones, not every one. This sample has roughly 130,000 clones, with roughly 70% found just once. The chain joins TRBV27 to TRBJ1-1; a possible D gene is TRBD1 (6 bases). Sequencing was performed on PBMCs. This TCR was sampled from a man between 18 and 35 years old in good health and CMV-seropositive. The CDR3 bases are TGTGCCAGCAGTTTACTTTCGACCGGGACACCTTTCTTT. It yields the protein CASSLLSTGTPFF.